This T cell receptor (beta chain) was identified during a study of T cells after posttransplantation cyclophosphamide. Study-level points and caveats: Blood and skin or GI T cell repertoires showed limited TRB overlap. Later blood repertoires were often dominated by clones from the donor CD8+ memory compartment.

About this clone: Its specificity is not known.

Trimming took off 10 bases at V and 2 bases at J, with 11 bases between the two ends. This CDR3 is 13 amino acids long. CDR1 and CDR2 from the germline V gene are SEHNR and FQNEAQ (reference sequence). Treatment was busulfan-fludarabine conditioning, a marrow graft, and cyclophosphamide on days +3 and +4. Repertoires were generated with immunoSEQ multiplex PCR, while TCRdb's copy carries only in-frame clones and drops some. The data hold about 42,000 clones, with roughly 91% observed a single time. The rearrangement uses TRBV7-9 and TRBJ1-4; D unclear. This material consisted of PBMCs, taken about 62 days after allogeneic stem cell transplant with posttransplant cyclophosphamide. The source of this sequence is a male patient in his sixties or seventies who received an allogeneic stem cell transplant from a related donor and was CMV-positive. The graft donor may have contributed some T cells. The CDR3 region is CATHGFTNEKLFF. The CDR3 DNA reads TGTGCCACCCACGGGTTCACTAATGAAAAACTGTTTTTT. Using reference TRBV7-9 and TRBJ1-4 for the parts outside the CDR3, the full variable domain is DTGVSQNPRHKITKRGQNVTFRCDPISEHNRLYWYRQTLGQGPEFLTYFQNEAQLEKSRLLSDRFSAERPKGSFSTLEIQRTEQGDSAMYLCATHGFTNEKLFFGSGTQLSVL.